Below are 2 T cell receptor beta chains sequenced from a single sample in a study of T cells in tuberculosis. Repertoires were generated with immunoSEQ multiplex PCR, while TCRdb's copy carries only in-frame clones and drops some. The profile shows 20,000 to 25,000 clones, roughly 92% of them singletons. Sequences were obtained from PBMCs. The receptors were gathered from a donor aged 5 to 30 with latent tuberculosis or without tuberculosis infection. Some clones in this sample may be carry-over from other donors' samples.

V gene TRBV9 combines with J gene TRBJ2-1; tentative D call: TRBD1 (5 bases). The CDR3 extends over 16 amino acids. Germline CDR1 SGDLS, CDR2 YYNGEE. V was clipped by 0 bases and J by 10 bases, with 20 bases between them. The CDR3 coding sequence is TGTGCCAGCAGCGTAGAGGGGCTCTACAGCTCTGGGGAGCAGTTCTTC. Its translation: CASSVEGLYSSGEQFF.

The chain links TRBV7-2 to TRBJ2-2; D is perhaps TRBD2 (5 bases). Germline V gives CDR1 SGHTA, CDR2 FQGNSA. The CDR3 length is 14 residues. V dropped 0 bases and J dropped 6 bases, with 8 bases sitting between them. CDR3 coding DNA: TGTGCCAGCAGCTTAGCGTTCGGGGCCGGGGAGCTGTTTTTT. It is translated as CASSLAFGAGELFF.